Sequencing of this T cell receptor beta chain was carried out in a study of vaccination and CD4 T cells after COVID-19 (dated by TCRdb to 2021 to 2024). For context, the study as a whole: Convalescent patients had a positive SARS-CoV-2 result on nasal swab PCR, and of these patients, some 10 had mild disease and one had severe disease. Post-COVID blood samples from convalescent patients were collected a median of 101 days after diagnosis, with a range of roughly 35 to 170 days. The time from the second vaccine dose to post-vaccine blood sampling had a median of roughly 77 days and ranged from about 12 to 241 days. Six males and four females were included in the convalescent cohort, with two Hispanic individuals, seven Caucasians, two Asians and one multiracial person represented. The cultures were stimulated with overlapping spike peptide pools from SARS-CoV-2 and from the common cold coronaviruses HCoV-NL63, HCoV-OC43 and HCoV-229E. Participants received two doses of either the Pfizer-BioNTech BNT162b2 vaccine (n=8) or the Moderna mRNA-1273 vaccine (n=2). Control cultures received a CEFX viral epitope pool as the positive control, an HIV-1 Nef peptide pool as the negative control, or no peptide. In more than eight COVID-19 convalescent patients and 4 infection-naive healthy vaccine recipients, researchers compared the spike-specific CD4+ TCR repertoire from before mRNA vaccination with the repertoire from after. The investigation overall reported the following: In convalescent patients, a median approximately 86% of post-vaccine SARS-CoV-2-reactive clones were detected only after vaccination, and vaccine-specific priming was suggested by this finding. The median number of SARS-CoV-2-reactive clonotypes rose from about 19 after infection to some 37 after vaccination, but the change was not significant. Nearly all vaccine-specific clones in convalescent patients (304 of 307) were mono-reactive for SARS-CoV-2 spike rather than cross-reactive with common cold coronaviruses. Relatively few convalescent patients were included in the study, and early timepoints after natural infection were not analyzed.

Sample treatment or condition, as interpreted from the label and publication: approximately 9-day PBMC culture with coronavirus spike peptide pools or control peptides (ViraFEST assay). To expand antigen-specific T cells with peptide pools and then pick out the expanded clonotypes through TCR sequencing, the study relied on the ViraFEST assay. The positive SARS-CoV-2 PCR tests of the convalescent patients were dated from March to December 2020, before the Alpha, Beta and Delta variants emerged in the United States. Each well held 2.2 million or so PBMCs cultured with about 9.8 ug/ml peptide pools in IMDM containing around 5% human AB serum and 8 to 10 IU/ml IL-2. Half of the culture medium was replaced with fresh IL-2-containing medium on days 3 and 7. After around 10 days of culture, CD4+ T cells were isolated by negative selection with the EasySep CD4+ T cell isolation kit. Ficoll-Paque Plus gradient centrifugation was used to isolate PBMCs from whole blood, and the isolated PBMCs were then either used fresh or cryopreserved at -140C. Triplicate wells were generally used for each culture condition.

Only a few counts were recorded for this clonotype. What this receptor recognizes is not known. No much larger clonotype is one base removed from it; base qualities were not supplied. Libraries were built with PCR. DNA from cultured CD4+ T cells was subjected to TCR sequencing with the Oncomine TCR Beta short-read assay at the Johns Hopkins FTIC core. The QIAamp micro DNA kit was used to extract genomic DNA from the cultured CD4+ T cells. Oncomine TCR Beta libraries from cultured CD4+ T cells were pooled using unique dual indexes and sequenced on an Illumina iSeq 100. In the original analysis: Non-productive sequences were removed, and CDR3s not starting with C, not ending with F or W, or shorter than 7 amino acids were discarded. The MANAFEST web application identified antigen-specific clonotypes by comparing peptide-stimulated wells against reference wells and other culture wells. For a clone to be called positive, the clone needed an FDR below 0.05, an odds ratio above 5, and a productive frequency above 0.1% in at least two of three replicate wells. Clonotypes that were significantly expanded in both SARS-CoV-2 spike wells and at least one common cold coronavirus spike condition were defined as cross-reactive. Similarity between CDR3 sequences was evaluated in R version 3.6.1 using Levenshtein distances (stringdist) and unrooted phylogenetic trees (ape). The raw public reads went through TCRdb reprocessing: fastp at Q25, MiXCR clone calling, in-frame beta chains kept. Rows with a matching CDR3 protein are joined into one entry that keeps the most common DNA and genes. The V and J calls come from TCRdb's annotation, not from the publication. The sample includes about 20,000 distinct CDR3 sequences, with around 58% observed a single time. Together, the top ten hold roughly 9.4% of the sample.

Spanning cysteine to phenylalanine, the CDR3 consists of 17 amino acids. The retained sequence is limited to the CDR3, 51 bases, with the frame set at the first base. CDR1 and CDR2 are drawn from the germline V gene: SGDLS, YYNGEE. The V end gives up 3 bases and the J end 0 bases, leaving 9 bases in the junction not matched to a gene. The sequence derives from a human donor who had recovered from COVID-19. What was sequenced was CD4+ T cells from blood, cultured in vitro. The chain links TRBV9 with TRBJ2-3; the junction holds 8 bases that match TRBD2. The DNA sequence follows: TGTGCCAGCAGCGACCGACTAGCGCATACTAGCACAGATACGCAGTATTTT. Protein translation: CASSDRLAHTSTDTQYF.